The T cell receptor (beta chain) described here comes from a study of blood T cell repertoires in COVID-19. Across the whole study: The United States, Italy and Spain provided the acute and convalescent COVID-19 samples. T cells, B-cell-depleted T cells, or PBMCs supplied cDNA or gDNA.

Original methodology: Amplification of reference gene primers provided the estimated nucleated cell counts. Generated by immunoSEQ multiplex PCR, the TCRdb table keeps only in-frame clones and is missing some. The V and J calls and clone size are taken from that table; D and trimming were inferred from the DNA. Among over 60,000 clones, roughly 82% were seen once, and the ten largest hold around 16%. The J segment lost 4 bases and the V segment lost 0 bases, leaving 13 bases of the junction unmatched. The CDR3 covers 19 residues. Germline V lookup: CDR1 LGHNA, CDR2 YSLEER. This clone was found a few times.

The chain carries TRBV4-3 and TRBJ2-7, with 12 bases fitting TRBD2. Sequences were obtained from peripheral blood. The receptor comes from an elderly man with active COVID-19. The CDR3 reads CASSQDRTTSGSRKYEQYF. CDR3 DNA: TGCGCCAGCAGCCAAGATCGGACGACTAGCGGGAGTCGTAAATACGAGCAGTACTTC.